Presented here are 14 T cell receptor beta chains from one specimen sequenced in a study of blood T cells in healthy people across ages (dated by TCRdb to between 2015 and 2016). The library was built by means of 5' RACE. A second about 7 to 11 cycle PCR used a sample-barcoded 5' primer and a J-beta primer mix. TCRdb handled the public reads itself, with Q25 trimming in fastp and clone calling in MiXCR, and kept productive beta chains. Each CDR3 protein appears once, grouped with its most common genes and DNA. The sample table lists some 1,800,000 distinct CDR3 sequences, about 39% of them with a count of one. Of the sample, about 21% falls within the top ten clones. Sequencing input: blood. These receptor sequences come from a human donor in good health.

This sequence joins TRBV12-3 or TRBV12-4 and TRBJ2-1, with D tentatively TRBD1 (6 bases). Trimming took off 6 bases at V and 15 bases at J, with 15 bases between the two ends. CDR3 length: 11 residues. The CDR3 region has the DNA TGTGCCAGCAGCCCCGAGGGGGTGCCGTTCTTC. Translation: CASSPEGVPFF.

The genes are TRBV5-8 and TRBJ2-1; 9 nucleotides line up with TRBD1. CDR3 length: 17 amino acids. V was pared by 4 bases and J by 3 bases, with 11 bases of the junction left unmatched. Germline V gene data show CDR1 as SGHTS and CDR2 as YDEGEE. CDR3 protein: CASSQGTGNENYNEQFF. CDR3 nucleotide sequence: TGTGCCAGCAGCCAGGGGACAGGGAACGAGAACTACAATGAGCAGTTCTTC.

V and J are TRBV7-2 and TRBJ2-7; no clear D. The ends were cut back, 1 base at V and 3 bases at J, with 13 bases in the middle. CDR3 length: 15 residues. CDR1 SGHTA and CDR2 FQGNSA come from the germline V gene. The DNA of the CDR3 is TGTGCCAGCAGCTTAGGGCCCGACAACGTCTACGAGCAGTACTTC. Its translation: CASSLGPDNVYEQYF.

This clonotype was counted between two and nine times. The rearrangement uses TRBV5-1 and TRBJ2-1, with 7 bases that match TRBD1. In germline, CDR1 is SGHRS, CDR2 YFSETQ. The trim removed 4 bases at V and 3 bases at J, leaving 7 bases unmatched. The length of the CDR3 is 15 residues. The CDR3 reads CASSLETGNYNEQFF. The CDR3 DNA is TGCGCCAGCAGCCTAGAGACAGGGAACTACAATGAGCAGTTCTTC.

V is TRBV20-1 and J is TRBJ2-3; TRBD2 is a possible D gene (5 bases). The CDR3 runs 16 residues. Per germline, CDR1 DFQATT and CDR2 SNEGSKA (reference sequence). Between the trimmed V and J ends, which lost 0 bases and 0 bases, there was a span of 13 bases. This chain's CDR3 is CSARDPDYPSTDTQYF. CDR3 DNA sequence: TGCAGTGCTAGAGATCCAGACTACCCTAGCACAGATACGCAGTATTTT.

There are a few counts of this clonotype. The chain couples TRBV4-1 to TRBJ2-7; TRBD2 matches at 11 bases. Germline loops: CDR1 MGHRA, CDR2 YSYEKL. With 1 base clipped from V and 0 bases from J, the junction kept 5 bases outside the gene matches. The CDR3 contains 17 residues. The CDR3, as DNA: TGCGCCAGCAGCCAAGTTGTCGGGACTAGCGGCTCCTACGAGCAGTACTTC. It yields the protein CASSQVVGTSGSYEQYF.

CDR3 region: CASGLNQGVRNQPQHF. CDR3 in DNA: TGTGCCAGCGGCCTAAACCAGGGGGTTCGAAATCAGCCCCAGCATTTT. This chain joins TRBV6-6 and TRBJ1-5; 7 nucleotides align to TRBD1. Germline V CDR1 and CDR2: MNHNY, SVGAGI (reference sequence). V was pared by 8 bases and J by 4 bases, with 14 bases of the junction left unmatched. This CDR3 has 16 residues.

CDR3 DNA: TGCAGCGTTGAAGAGGGACAGGGGCAGGAGCAGTTCTTC. Translation: CSVEEGQGQEQFF. The gene calls are TRBV29-1 and TRBJ2-1, with TRBD1 matching over 10 bases. Germline loops: CDR1 SQVTM, CDR2 ANQGSEA. V was pared by 0 bases and J by 10 bases, with 3 bases of the junction left unmatched. The CDR3 totals 13 residues.

This chain joins TRBV29-1 and TRBJ2-4; tentatively, D is TRBD2 (5 bases). The V gene's germline CDR1 is SQVTM and CDR2 ANQGSEA. The length of the CDR3 is 12 residues. V was shortened by 7 bases and J by 1 base, with 8 bases between the two germline ends. The chain's CDR3 is CSAGIAKNIQYF. CDR3 DNA: TGCAGCGCCGGGATTGCCAAAAACATTCAGTACTTC.

This clonotype turned up a few times. V gene TRBV10-3 combines with J gene TRBJ1-2, with 7 bases aligning to TRBD1. Unmatched junction bases numbered 10, after V lost 6 bases and J lost 0 bases. From germline, CDR1 is ENHRY and CDR2 SYGVKD. The CDR3 contains 16 residues. The CDR3 bases are TGTGCCATCAGCGGTGGGACAGAAAGCTCTAACTATGGCTACACCTTC. Protein product: CAISGGTESSNYGYTF.

This clonotype was counted only a few times. The chain combines TRBV7-8 with TRBJ2-6; D not certain. Trimming pared 9 bases from V and 4 bases from J, leaving 25 bases between. The CDR3 is made up of 18 amino acids. CDR1 and CDR2 from the germline V gene are SGHVS and FQNEAQ. The CDR3 loop reads CARFVHLYRQAGANVLTF. Written as DNA, the CDR3 is TGTGCCAGATTTGTCCACCTCTACCGTCAGGCCGGGGCCAACGTCCTGACTTTC.

The count of this clonotype is one. The J gene is TRBJ2-5, the V gene TRBV5-1, with D perhaps TRBD2 (7 bases). Germline V gives CDR1 SGHRS, CDR2 YFSETQ. Trimming took 9 bases from V and 4 from J, leaving 19 bases between them. This CDR3 has 14 residues. DNA for the CDR3: TGCGCCAACATTCTGGGGGCTAGCGGAGAGACCCAGTACTTC. Amino acids: CANILGASGETQYF. Based on the CDR3 plus reference TRBV5-1 and TRBJ2-5, the full variable domain is KAGVTQTPRYLIKTRGQQVTLSCSPISGHRSVSWYQQTPGQGLQFLFEYFSETQRNKGNFPGRFSGRQFSNSRSEMNVSTLELGDSALYLCANILGASGETQYFGPGTRLLVL.

This clonotype was observed a few times. This chain links TRBV24-1 with TRBJ1-1, with D perhaps matching TRBD1 (5 bases). V lost 6 bases and J lost 7, with 17 bases in between. CDR1 and CDR2 from the germline V gene are KGHDR and SFDVKD. The CDR3 spans 14 residues. The CDR3 sequence: CATSSNRVGGEAFF. The CDR3 nucleotides read TGTGCCACCAGTTCAAATCGTGTGGGGGGTGAAGCTTTCTTT.

The gene calls are TRBV2 and TRBJ1-2; TRBD1 aligns across 7 bases. V lost 8 bases and J lost 11; bases outside the gene matches: 8. The germline V gene has CDR1 SNHLY and CDR2 FYNNEI. CDR3 length equals 11 residues. CDR3 sequence: CASGLTGRYTF. The CDR3 nucleotides read TGTGCCAGCGGGCTGACAGGGCGGTACACCTTC.